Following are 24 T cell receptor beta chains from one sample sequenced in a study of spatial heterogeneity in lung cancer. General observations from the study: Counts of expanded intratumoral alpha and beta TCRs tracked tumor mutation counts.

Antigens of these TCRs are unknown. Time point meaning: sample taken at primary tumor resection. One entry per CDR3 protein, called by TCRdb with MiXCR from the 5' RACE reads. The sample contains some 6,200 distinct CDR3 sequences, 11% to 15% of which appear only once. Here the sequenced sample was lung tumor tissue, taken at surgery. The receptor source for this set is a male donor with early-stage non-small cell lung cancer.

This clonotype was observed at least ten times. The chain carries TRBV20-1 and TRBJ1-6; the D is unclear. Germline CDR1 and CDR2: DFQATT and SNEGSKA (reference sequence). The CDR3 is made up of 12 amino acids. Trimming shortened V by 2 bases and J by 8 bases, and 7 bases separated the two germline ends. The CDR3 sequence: CSARSWDSPLHF. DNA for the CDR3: TGCAGTGCTAGATCCTGGGATTCACCCCTCCACTTT.

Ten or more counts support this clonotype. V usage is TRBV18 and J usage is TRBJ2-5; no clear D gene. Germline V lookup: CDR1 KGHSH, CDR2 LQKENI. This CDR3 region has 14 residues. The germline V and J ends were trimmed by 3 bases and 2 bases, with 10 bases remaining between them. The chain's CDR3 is CASSPWGRQETQYF. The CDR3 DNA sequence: TGTGCCAGCTCACCCTGGGGTCGTCAAGAGACCCAGTACTTC.

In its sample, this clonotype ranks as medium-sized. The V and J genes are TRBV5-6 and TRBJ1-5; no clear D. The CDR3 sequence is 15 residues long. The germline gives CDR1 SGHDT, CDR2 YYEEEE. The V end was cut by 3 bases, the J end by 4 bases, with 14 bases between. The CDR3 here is CASSSIGRTNQPQHF. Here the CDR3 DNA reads TGTGCCAGCAGCTCCATCGGACGTACTAATCAGCCCCAGCATTTT. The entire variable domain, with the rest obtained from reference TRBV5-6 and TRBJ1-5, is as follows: DAGVTQSPTHLIKTRGQQVTLRCSPKSGHDTVSWYQQALGQGPQFIFQYYEEEERQRGNFPDRFSGHQFPNYSSELNVNALLLGDSALYLCASSSIGRTNQPQHFGDGTRLSIL.

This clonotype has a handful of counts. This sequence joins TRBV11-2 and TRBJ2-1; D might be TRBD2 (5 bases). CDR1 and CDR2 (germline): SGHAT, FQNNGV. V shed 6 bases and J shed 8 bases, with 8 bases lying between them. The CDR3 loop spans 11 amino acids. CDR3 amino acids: CASSRGYEQFF. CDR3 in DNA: TGTGCCAGCAGTCGAGGGTATGAGCAGTTCTTC.

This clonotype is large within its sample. The chain's CDR3 is CASSLQGDNYGYTF. In DNA form, the CDR3 reads TGTGCCAGCAGTTTACAGGGGGACAACTATGGCTACACCTTC. The V and J genes are TRBV6-5 and TRBJ1-2; 8 bases match TRBD1. Germline values: CDR1 MNHEY, CDR2 SVGAGI. The CDR3 contains 14 residues. The J segment lost 2 bases and the V segment lost 4 bases, leaving 3 bases of the junction unmatched.

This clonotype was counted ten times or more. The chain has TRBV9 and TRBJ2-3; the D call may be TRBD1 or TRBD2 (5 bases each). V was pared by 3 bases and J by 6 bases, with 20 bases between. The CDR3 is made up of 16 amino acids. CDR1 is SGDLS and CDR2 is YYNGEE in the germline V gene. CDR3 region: CASSGKVGTPWDTQYF. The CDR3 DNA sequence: TGTGCCAGCAGCGGAAAAGTTGGGACCCCATGGGATACGCAGTATTTT. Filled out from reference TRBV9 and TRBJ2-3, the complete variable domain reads DSGVTQTPKHLITATGQRVTLRCSPRSGDLSVYWYQQSLDQGLQFLIQYYNGEERAKGNILERFSAQQFPDLHSELNLSSLELGDSALYFCASSGKVGTPWDTQYFGPGTRLTVL.

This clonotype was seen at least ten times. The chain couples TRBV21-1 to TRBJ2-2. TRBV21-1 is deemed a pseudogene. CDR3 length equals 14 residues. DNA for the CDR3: TGTGCCAGCAGCAATAAAGAGGCCACCGGGGAGCTGTTTTTT. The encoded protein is CASSNKEATGELFF.

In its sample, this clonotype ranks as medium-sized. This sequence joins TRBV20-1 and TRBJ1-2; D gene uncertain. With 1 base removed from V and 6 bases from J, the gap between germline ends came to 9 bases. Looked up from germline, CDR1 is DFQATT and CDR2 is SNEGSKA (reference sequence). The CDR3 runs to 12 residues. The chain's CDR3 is CSARGRLDGYTF. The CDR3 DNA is TGCAGTGCTAGAGGAAGGCTGGATGGCTACACCTTC.

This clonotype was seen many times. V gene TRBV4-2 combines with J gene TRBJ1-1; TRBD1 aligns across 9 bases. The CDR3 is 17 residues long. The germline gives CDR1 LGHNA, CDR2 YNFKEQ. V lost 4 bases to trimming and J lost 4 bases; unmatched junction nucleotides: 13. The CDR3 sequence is CASSPAPGQGRGTEAFF. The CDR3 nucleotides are TGTGCCAGCAGCCCGGCACCCGGACAGGGGAGGGGCACTGAAGCTTTCTTT.

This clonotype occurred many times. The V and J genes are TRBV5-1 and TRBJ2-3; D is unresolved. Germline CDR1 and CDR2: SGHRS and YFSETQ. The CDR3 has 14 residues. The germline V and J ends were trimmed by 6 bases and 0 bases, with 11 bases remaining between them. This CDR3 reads CASNDARSTDTQYF. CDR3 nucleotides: TGCGCCAGCAACGATGCGCGCAGCACAGATACGCAGTATTTT.

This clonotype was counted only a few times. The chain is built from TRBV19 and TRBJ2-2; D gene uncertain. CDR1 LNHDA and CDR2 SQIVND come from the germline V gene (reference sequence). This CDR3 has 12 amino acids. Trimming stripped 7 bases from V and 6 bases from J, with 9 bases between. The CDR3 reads CASNELAGELFF. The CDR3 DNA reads TGTGCCAGTAATGAGTTGGCCGGGGAGCTGTTTTTT.

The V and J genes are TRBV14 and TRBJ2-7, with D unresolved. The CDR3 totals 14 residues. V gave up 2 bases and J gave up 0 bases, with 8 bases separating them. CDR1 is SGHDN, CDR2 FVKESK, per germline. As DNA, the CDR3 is TGTGCCAGCAGCCAAAAATCGTACTCCTACGAGCAGTACTTC. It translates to CASSQKSYSYEQYF.

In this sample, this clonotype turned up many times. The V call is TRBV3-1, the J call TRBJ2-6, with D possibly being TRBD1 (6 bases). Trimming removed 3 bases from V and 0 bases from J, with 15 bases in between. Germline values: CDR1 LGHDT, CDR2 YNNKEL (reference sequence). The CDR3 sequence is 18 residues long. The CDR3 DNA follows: TGTGCCAGCAGCCATAATCAAATAGGGGGCTCTGGGGCCAACGTCCTGACTTTC. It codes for CASSHNQIGGSGANVLTF.

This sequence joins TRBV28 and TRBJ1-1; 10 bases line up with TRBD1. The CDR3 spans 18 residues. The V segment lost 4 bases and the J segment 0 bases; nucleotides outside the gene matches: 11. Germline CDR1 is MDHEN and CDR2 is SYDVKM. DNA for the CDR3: TGTGCCAGCAGTTCTATAGTTTGGGGACAGGGGATGAACACTGAAGCTTTCTTT. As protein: CASSSIVWGQGMNTEAFF.

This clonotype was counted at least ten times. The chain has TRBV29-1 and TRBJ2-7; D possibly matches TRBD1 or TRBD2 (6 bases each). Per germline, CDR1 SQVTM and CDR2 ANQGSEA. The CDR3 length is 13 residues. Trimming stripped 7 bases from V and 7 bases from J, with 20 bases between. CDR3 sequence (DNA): TGCAGCGCGCGGGACACCCTTACAAATGAGCAGTACTTC. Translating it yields CSARDTLTNEQYF.

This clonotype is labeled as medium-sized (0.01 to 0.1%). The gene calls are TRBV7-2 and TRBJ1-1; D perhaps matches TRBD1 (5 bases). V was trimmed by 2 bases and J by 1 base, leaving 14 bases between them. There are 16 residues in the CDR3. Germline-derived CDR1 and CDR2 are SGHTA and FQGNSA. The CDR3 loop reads CASSLISRTPNTEAFF. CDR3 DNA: TGTGCCAGCAGCTTAATCTCGCGGACACCGAACACTGAAGCTTTCTTT.

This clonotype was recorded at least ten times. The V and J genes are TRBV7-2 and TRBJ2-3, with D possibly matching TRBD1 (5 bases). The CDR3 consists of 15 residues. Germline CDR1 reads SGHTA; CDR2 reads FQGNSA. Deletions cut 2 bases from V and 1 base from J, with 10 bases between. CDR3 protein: CASSLRGFGTDTQYF. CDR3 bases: TGTGCCAGCAGCTTAAGGGGTTTCGGCACAGATACGCAGTATTTT.

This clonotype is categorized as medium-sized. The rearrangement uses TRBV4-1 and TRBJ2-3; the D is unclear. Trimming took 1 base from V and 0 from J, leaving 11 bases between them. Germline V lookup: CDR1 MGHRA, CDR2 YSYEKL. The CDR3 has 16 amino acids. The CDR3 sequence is CASSQGAIPSTDTQYF. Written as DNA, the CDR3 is TGCGCCAGCAGCCAAGGGGCTATTCCTAGCACAGATACGCAGTATTTT.

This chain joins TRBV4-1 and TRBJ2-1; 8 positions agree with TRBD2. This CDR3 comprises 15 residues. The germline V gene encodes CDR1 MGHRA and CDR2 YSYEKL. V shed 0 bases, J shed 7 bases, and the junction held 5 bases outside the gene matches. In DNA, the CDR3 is TGCGCCAGCAGCCAAGACGGGACTAGGACAAATGAGCAGTTCTTC. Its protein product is CASSQDGTRTNEQFF.

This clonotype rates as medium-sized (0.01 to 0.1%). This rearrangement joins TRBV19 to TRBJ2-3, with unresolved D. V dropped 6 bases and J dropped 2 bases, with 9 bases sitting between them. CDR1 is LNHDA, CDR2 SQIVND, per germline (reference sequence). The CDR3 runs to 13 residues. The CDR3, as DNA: TGTGCCAGTAGCTACACTATCACAGATACGCAGTATTTT. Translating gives CASSYTITDTQYF. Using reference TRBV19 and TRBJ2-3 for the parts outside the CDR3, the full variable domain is DGGITQSPKYLFRKEGQNVTLSCEQNLNHDAMYWYRQDPGQGLRLIYYSQIVNDFQKGDIAEGYSVSREKKESFPLTVTSAQKNPTAFYLCASSYTITDTQYFGPGTRLTVL.

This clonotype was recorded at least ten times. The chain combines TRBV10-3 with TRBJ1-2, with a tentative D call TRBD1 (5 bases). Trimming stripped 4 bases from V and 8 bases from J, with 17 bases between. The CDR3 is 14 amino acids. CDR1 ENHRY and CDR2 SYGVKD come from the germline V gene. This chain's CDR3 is CAISATGVTRGYTF. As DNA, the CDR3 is TGTGCCATCAGTGCGACGGGGGTCACGCGGGGCTACACCTTC.

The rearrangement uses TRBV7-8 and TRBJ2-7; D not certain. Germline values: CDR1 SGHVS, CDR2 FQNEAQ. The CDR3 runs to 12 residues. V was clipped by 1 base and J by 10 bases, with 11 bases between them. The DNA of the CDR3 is TGTGCCAGCAGCTTAGGTCTGCTCCCTCAGTACTTC. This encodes CASSLGLLPQYF.

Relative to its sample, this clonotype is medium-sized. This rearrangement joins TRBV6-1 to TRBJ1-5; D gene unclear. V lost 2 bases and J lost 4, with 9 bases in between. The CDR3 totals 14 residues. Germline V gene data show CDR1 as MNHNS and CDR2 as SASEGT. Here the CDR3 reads CASSENNNNQPQHF. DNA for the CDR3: TGTGCCAGCAGTGAAAATAACAATAATCAGCCCCAGCATTTT.

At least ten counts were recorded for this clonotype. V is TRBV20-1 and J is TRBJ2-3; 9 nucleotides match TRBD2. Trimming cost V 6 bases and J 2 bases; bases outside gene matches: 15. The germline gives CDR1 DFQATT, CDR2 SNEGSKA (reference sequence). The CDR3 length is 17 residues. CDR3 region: CSAVPGALAGITDTQYF. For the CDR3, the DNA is TGCAGTGCCGTCCCGGGTGCTCTAGCGGGGATCACAGATACGCAGTATTTT.